This TCR beta chain was sequenced in a study of a mutant IDH1 vaccine in newly diagnosed glioma. Overall study context: Patients' prior therapy spanned radiotherapy, temozolomide, or both; most underwent both.

TCRdb keeps only in-frame clones here, not all; method: immunoSEQ multiplex PCR. Of some 32,000 clones listed, roughly 89% are singletons. Time point described: week 47, end of study. Every single dose of the vaccine, 300 ug of mutant IDH1 20-mer peptide, came with topical imiquimod. Points on this clone: Its antigen is as yet unknown.

The sequence came from a man in his forties with glioma. Sequences were derived from PBMCs, sampled from a glioma patient whose treatment included an IDH1 peptide vaccine.

CDR3 sequence (DNA): TGTGCCAGCAGTCCCTCGGGGGGCAATCAGCCCCAGCATTTT. Translated: CASSPSGGNQPQHF. The chain employs TRBV25-1 and TRBJ1-5, with a weak D call TRBD1 (5 bases). Trimming left V 5 bases short and J 2 bases short, with 10 bases between. Germline CDR1 MGHDK, CDR2 SYGVNS. This CDR3 region has 14 residues.